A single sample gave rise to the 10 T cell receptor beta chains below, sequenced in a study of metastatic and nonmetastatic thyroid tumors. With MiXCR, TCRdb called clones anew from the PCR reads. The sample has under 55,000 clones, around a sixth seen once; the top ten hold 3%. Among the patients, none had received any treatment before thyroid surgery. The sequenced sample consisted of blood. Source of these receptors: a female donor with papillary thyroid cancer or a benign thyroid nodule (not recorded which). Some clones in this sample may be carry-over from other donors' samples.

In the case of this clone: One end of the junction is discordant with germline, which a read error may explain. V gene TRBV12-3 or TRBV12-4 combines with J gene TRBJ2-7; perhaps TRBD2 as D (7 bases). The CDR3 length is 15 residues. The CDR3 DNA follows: TGTGACAGCAGTCTCCAGGGGACTACAAGCTACGAGCAGTACTTC. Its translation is CDSSLQGTTSYEQYF.

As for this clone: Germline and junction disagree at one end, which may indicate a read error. The CDR3 nucleotides are TGTGCCATCAGCATATCGCCCAGGGAGATTAACTATGGCTACACCTTC. It yields the protein CAISISPREINYGYTF. The chain carries TRBV5-5 and TRBJ1-2; D might be TRBD1 (5 bases). Germline V gene sequence: CDR1 SGHKS, CDR2 YYEKEE (reference sequence). The CDR3 covers 16 residues.

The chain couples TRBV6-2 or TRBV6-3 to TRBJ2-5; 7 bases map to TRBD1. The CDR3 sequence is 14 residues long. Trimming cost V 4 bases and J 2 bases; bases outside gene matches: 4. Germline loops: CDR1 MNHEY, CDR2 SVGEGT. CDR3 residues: CASSSWTGQETQYF. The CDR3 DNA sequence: TGTGCCAGCAGTTCTTGGACAGGACAAGAGACCCAGTACTTC.

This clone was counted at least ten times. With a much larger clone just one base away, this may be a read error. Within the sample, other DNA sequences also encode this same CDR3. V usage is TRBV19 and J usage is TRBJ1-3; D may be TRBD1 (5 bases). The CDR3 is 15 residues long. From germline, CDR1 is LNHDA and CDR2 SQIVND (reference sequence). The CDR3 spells CASSNPGTVGNTIYF. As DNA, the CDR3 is TGTGCCAGTAGTAACCCGGGGACGGTCGGAAACACCATATATTTC.

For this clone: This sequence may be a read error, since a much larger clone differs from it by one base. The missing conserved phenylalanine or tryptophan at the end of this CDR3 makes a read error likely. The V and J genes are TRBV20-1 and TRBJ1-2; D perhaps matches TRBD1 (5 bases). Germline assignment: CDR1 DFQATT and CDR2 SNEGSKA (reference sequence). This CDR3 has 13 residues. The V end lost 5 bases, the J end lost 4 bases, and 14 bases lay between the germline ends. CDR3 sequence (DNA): TGCAGTGCTGAGACAGAAAATTTCTATGGCTACACCCTC. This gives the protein CSAETENFYGYTL.

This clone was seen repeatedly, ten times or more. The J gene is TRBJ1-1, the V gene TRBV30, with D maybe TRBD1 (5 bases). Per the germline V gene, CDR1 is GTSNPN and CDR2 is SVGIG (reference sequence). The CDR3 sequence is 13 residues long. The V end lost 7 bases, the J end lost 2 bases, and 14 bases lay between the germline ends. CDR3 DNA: TGTGCCTACGGCATGGGACCTAACACTGAAGCTTTCTTT. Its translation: CAYGMGPNTEAFF. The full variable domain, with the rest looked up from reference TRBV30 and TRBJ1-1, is SQTIHQWPATLVQPVGSPLSLECTVEGTSNPNLYWYRQAAGRGLQLLFYSVGIGQISSEVPQNLSASRPQDRQFILSSKKLLLSDSGFYLCAYGMGPNTEAFFGQGTRLTVV.

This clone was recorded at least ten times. The CDR3 DNA reads TGTGCCAGCAGCTTAGTCTCTGGGGCCAACGTCCTGACTTTC. This translates into CASSLVSGANVLTF. The chain uses TRBV7-9 and TRBJ2-6; no definite D call. Germline CDR1 and CDR2: SEHNR and FQNEAQ (reference sequence). Trimming removed 1 base at V and 0 bases at J, with 1 base between. The CDR3 is 14 residues long.

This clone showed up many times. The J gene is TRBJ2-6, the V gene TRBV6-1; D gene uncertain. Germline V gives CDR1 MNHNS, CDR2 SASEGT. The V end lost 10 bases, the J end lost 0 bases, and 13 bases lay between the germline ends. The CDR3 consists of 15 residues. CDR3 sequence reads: CATTEVGSGANVLTF. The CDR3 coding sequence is TGTGCCACTACTGAAGTCGGCTCTGGGGCCAACGTCCTGACTTTC.

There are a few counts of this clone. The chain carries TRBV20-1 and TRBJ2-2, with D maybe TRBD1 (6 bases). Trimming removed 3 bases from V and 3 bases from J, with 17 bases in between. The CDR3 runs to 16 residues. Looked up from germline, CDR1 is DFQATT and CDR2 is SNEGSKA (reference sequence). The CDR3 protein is CSARPRGLRDTGELFF. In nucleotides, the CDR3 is TGCAGTGCTAGGCCCAGGGGCCTCAGGGACACCGGGGAGCTGTTTTTT.

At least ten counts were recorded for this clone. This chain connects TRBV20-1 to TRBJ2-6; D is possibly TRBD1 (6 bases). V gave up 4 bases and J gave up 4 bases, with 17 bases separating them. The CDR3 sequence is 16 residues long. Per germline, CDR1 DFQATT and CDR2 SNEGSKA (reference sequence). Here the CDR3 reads CSATGHPISGANVLTF. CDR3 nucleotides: TGCAGTGCTACGGGACATCCTATCTCGGGGGCCAACGTCCTGACTTTC.